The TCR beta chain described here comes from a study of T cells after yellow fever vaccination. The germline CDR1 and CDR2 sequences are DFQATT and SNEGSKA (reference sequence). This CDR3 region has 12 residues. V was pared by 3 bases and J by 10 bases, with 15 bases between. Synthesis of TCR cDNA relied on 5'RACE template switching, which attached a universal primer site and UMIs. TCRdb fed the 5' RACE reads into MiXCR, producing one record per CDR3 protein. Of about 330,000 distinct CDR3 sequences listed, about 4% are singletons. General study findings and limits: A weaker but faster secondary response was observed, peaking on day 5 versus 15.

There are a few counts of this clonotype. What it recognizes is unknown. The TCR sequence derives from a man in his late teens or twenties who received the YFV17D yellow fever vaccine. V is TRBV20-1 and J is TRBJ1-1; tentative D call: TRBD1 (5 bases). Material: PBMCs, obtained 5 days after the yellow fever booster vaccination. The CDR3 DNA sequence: TGCAGTGCTAGCCCTGACAGCGTAGCAGCTTTCTTT. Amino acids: CSASPDSVAAFF.